Listed below are T cell receptor beta chains from one sample, sequenced in a study of control samples from healthy donors and cancer patients. Only in-frame clones appear in the TCRdb table, and some are missing; sequencing was by immunoSEQ multiplex PCR. The sample records about 130,000 clones, about 88% being singletons. The sample was blood. Receptors originate from a man aged 50-59 years in good health. CDR3s include the opening cysteine and the closing phenylalanine or tryptophan. D genes are given only for firm matches. Size tells how often a clone was seen (once, few, many) or the class of an expanded clone, and some rows leave it out.

TGTGCCAGCAGTCTCCAAATGACCGGGGAGCTGTTTTTT CASSLQMTGELFF - - TRBJ2-2 TRBV12-3/TRBV12-4
TGTGCCAGCAGCCCTAGAGGGTTGGGGTTGAGCAATCAGCCCCAGCATTTT CASSPRGLGLSNQPQHF - - TRBJ1-5 TRBV7-8
TGCGCCAGCAGCATAAATCCGGTTGGGACAGGGGGCTACGAGCAGTACTTC CASSINPVGTGGYEQYF - TRBD1 TRBJ2-7 TRBV5-1
TGTGCCAGCAGTTACGGGACAGGGGTTGAAAAACTGTTTTTT CASSYGTGVEKLFF - TRBD1 TRBJ1-4 TRBV6-6
TGTGCCAGCAGCCCAAGGGGGGTTTTCTCCTACGAGCAGTACTTC CASSPRGVFSYEQYF - - TRBJ2-7 TRBV9
TGTGCCAGCAGCTGGATTGGCTCCTACGAGCAGTACTTC CASSWIGSYEQYF - - TRBJ2-7 TRBV6-2/TRBV6-3
TGTGCCAGCAGCGAATTATCCGGGACAGGAACATATGGCTACACCTTC CASSELSGTGTYGYTF - TRBD1 TRBJ1-2 TRBV9
TGTGCCAGCAGTTTATTGGAGACTTATCAGCCCCAGCATTTT CASSLLETYQPQHF few - TRBJ1-5 TRBV28
TGTGCCAGCAGTGTAAGCTCCTACGAGCAGTACTTC CASSVSSYEQYF - - TRBJ2-7 TRBV2
TGTGCCAGCAGTGCCGCAGGGTCACCCCTCCACTTT CASSAAGSPLHF - - TRBJ1-6 TRBV27
TGTGCCAGTAGCGCGACAGGCGGTGGAAACACCATATATTTT CASSATGGGNTIYF - - TRBJ1-3 TRBV19
TGTGCCAGCAGCAAAGGCACCCAAGAGACCCAGTACTTC CASSKGTQETQYF - - TRBJ2-5 TRBV5-4
TGTGCCAGCAGTCCTGAGGCGGGGGGTACTGAAGCTTTCTTT CASSPEAGGTEAFF once - TRBJ1-1 TRBV28
TGCGCCAGCAGCCTCCAGGGGGAGTATGGCTACACCTTC CASSLQGEYGYTF - TRBD1 TRBJ1-2 TRBV4-1
TGTGCCAGCAGCTTAGGGGGTCAGGGGTCAAGCTATGGCTACACCTTC CASSLGGQGSSYGYTF few - TRBJ1-2 TRBV7-8
TGTGCCTGGGACAGGGGTTCAGGGCAGTACTTC CAWDRGSGQYF - TRBD1 TRBJ2-7 TRBV30
TGTGCCAGCAGTTTGGCAGGGAACGAGCAGTACTTC CASSLAGNEQYF - - TRBJ2-7 TRBV12-3/TRBV12-4
TGTGCCAGCAGCCAGATGATGGGAAGTGAACAGCCCCAGCATTTT CASSQMMGSEQPQHF once - TRBJ1-5 TRBV3-1/TRBV3-2
TGTGCCATCAGGAGACAGGGGGACTACGAGCAGTACTTC CAIRRQGDYEQYF - TRBD1 TRBJ2-7 TRBV10-3
TGTGCCAGCAGCGTAGATTTGACTAACTATGGCTACACCTTC CASSVDLTNYGYTF - - TRBJ1-2 TRBV9
TGTGCCAGCAGCTTGGTTCAGGGGGCTAATCAGCCCCAGCATTTT CASSLVQGANQPQHF - TRBD1 TRBJ1-5 TRBV5-8
TGCGCCAGCAGCCGACTAGCGGGGAATCACAATGAGCAGTTCTTC CASSRLAGNHNEQFF - TRBD2 TRBJ2-1 TRBV4-1
TGTGCCAGCTGGGCAGGGAATTTTAACACTGAAGCTTTCTTT CASWAGNFNTEAFF - - TRBJ1-1 TRBV18
TGTGCCAGCAGCGCTAGCAATCAGCCCCAGCATTTT CASSASNQPQHF - - TRBJ1-5 TRBV11-3
TGTGCCAGCAGCTACGACAGGGAGAGGTCCTACGAGCAGTACTTC CASSYDRERSYEQYF once TRBD1 TRBJ2-7 TRBV11-2